One T cell receptor (beta chain) is described in this entry. The target antigen is unknown. The sample is drawn from a study of response to subunit inactivated influenza vaccine. Germline V gene sequence: CDR1 SGHRS, CDR2 YFSETQ. The CDR3 has 17 residues. V lost 4 bases to trimming and J lost 0 bases, with 14 bases between them. Notes on the study in general: Few additional T cells are recruited per seasonal influenza vaccination, authors suggested.

MiXCR, run by TCRdb on the RT-PCR reads, gives a single entry per CDR3 protein. Among roughly 500,000 distinct CDR3 sequences listed, 25% were seen once. The sequenced sample was CD4+ T cells sorted from PBMCs, obtained roughly 5 days after vaccination. The clonotype was recovered from a man aged 45-60 years who received an inactivated influenza vaccine. The chain uses TRBV5-1 and TRBJ2-6; maybe TRBD1 (6 bases). CDR3: CASSSFGTYSGANVLTF. In nucleotides, the CDR3 is TGCGCCAGCAGCAGTTTCGGGACATACTCTGGGGCCAACGTCCTGACTTTC.